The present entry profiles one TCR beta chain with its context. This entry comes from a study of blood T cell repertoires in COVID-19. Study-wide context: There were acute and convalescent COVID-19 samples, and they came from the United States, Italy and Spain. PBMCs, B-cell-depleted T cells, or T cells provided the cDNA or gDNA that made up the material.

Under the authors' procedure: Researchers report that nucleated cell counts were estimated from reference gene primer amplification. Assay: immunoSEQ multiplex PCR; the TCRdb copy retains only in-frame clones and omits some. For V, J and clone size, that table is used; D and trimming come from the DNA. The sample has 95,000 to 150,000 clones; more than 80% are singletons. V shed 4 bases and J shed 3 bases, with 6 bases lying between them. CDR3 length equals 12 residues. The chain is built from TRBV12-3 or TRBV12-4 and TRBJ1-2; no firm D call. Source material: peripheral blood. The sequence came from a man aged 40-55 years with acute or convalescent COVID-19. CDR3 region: CASSSSDYGYTF. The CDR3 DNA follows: TGTGCCAGCAGTTCCAGCGACTATGGCTACACCTTC.